The rows below give T cell receptor beta chains drawn from one sample of a study of OX40 agonist ivuxolimab in advanced cancers. The protocol was immunoSEQ multiplex PCR, while the TCRdb copy is restricted to in-frame clones and leaves out a portion. The sample yields around 29,000 clones, more than 85% seen once. This sample comprised CD4+ or CD8+ T cells sorted from blood, obtained in a trial of the OX40 agonist ivuxolimab. These receptor sequences come from an adult with an advanced solid tumor such as melanoma, head and neck, liver or kidney cancer. Each CDR3 is given with its conserved first and last residue. A D gene is named only where the DNA matches it firmly. Only part of the rows carry a size: once, few, many, or a class if the clone is expanded.

d_gene	j_gene	v_gene	abundance	len	CDR3nt	CDR3aa
TRBD1	TRBJ1-1	TRBV9	NA	14	TGTGCCAGCAGCGTAGTTCAGGGGGACACTGAAGCTTTCTTT	CASSVVQGDTEAFF
NA	TRBJ2-7	TRBV25-1	NA	14	TGTGCCAGCACTCCGAGGGGGATACCCTACGAGCAGTACTTC	CASTPRGIPYEQYF
TRBD1	TRBJ2-7	TRBV9	NA	15	TGTGCCAGCAGCATTGCCGGGACAGGGCCTAACGAGCAGTACTTC	CASSIAGTGPNEQYF
NA	TRBJ1-1	TRBV5-4	NA	15	TGTGCCAGCAGCTTTGGGATTAGGGCGAACACTGAAGCTTTCTTT	CASSFGIRANTEAFF
TRBD1	TRBJ2-3	TRBV7-7	NA	14	TGTGCTAGCAGCGATAGGGGGCTGCCAGATACGCAGTATTTT	CASSDRGLPDTQYF
NA	TRBJ1-1	TRBV4-1	NA	15	TGCGCCAGCAGCCAAGGTACAGGGTTGAACACTGAAGCTTTCTTT	CASSQGTGLNTEAFF
NA	TRBJ2-5	TRBV7-7	NA	14	TGTGCCAGCAGCCCAACTACGTACCAAGAGACCCAGTACTTC	CASSPTTYQETQYF
NA	TRBJ2-7	TRBV7-6	few	15	TGTGCCAGCAGCCCCTCCCCCGGGGGCAGGGACGAGCAGTACTTC	CASSPSPGGRDEQYF
NA	TRBJ2-5	TRBV27	NA	16	TGTGCCAGCAGTTTATTGGCAGGGCCCCTGCAAGAGACCCAGTACTTC	CASSLLAGPLQETQYF
NA	TRBJ1-1	TRBV4-3	NA	16	TGCGCCAGCAGCCAAGACCTCGGCGCAGGGAACACTGAAGCTTTCTTT	CASSQDLGAGNTEAFF
NA	TRBJ2-7	TRBV28	NA	12	TGTGCCAGCAGTCCAGGGGACTACGAGCAGTACTTC	CASSPGDYEQYF
NA	TRBJ2-7	TRBV5-1	few	14	TGCGCCAGCAGCTTGGGGCGGGGAGTGATTGAGCAGTACTTC	CASSLGRGVIEQYF
NA	TRBJ2-2	TRBV29-1	NA	13	TGCAACCTCCGGACAGTGAACACCGGGGAGCTGTTTTTT	CNLRTVNTGELFF
TRBD1	TRBJ1-2	TRBV28	NA	15	TGTGCCAGCAGTACCCGAGGAGGGGGCAGTGAAGGCTACACCTTC	CASSTRGGGSEGYTF
NA	TRBJ1-1	TRBV1	NA	14	TGCACCAGCAGCCAAAGAGGCGGCAGGGCTGAAGCTTTCTTT	CTSSQRGGRAEAFF
NA	TRBJ2-3	TRBV10-3	once	13	TGTGCCACCAGTGCCGAGAGCACAGATACGCAGTATTTT	CATSAESTDTQYF
TRBD1	TRBJ2-3	TRBV5-4	NA	15	TGTGCCAGCAGCTTGTGGGACAGGGGGCCAGATACGCAGTATTTT	CASSLWDRGPDTQYF
NA	TRBJ2-7	TRBV27	NA	14	TGTGCCAGCAGTTTCTCAGCAGGTACCTACGAGCAGTACTTC	CASSFSAGTYEQYF
TRBD1	TRBJ1-6	TRBV27	NA	16	TGTGCCAGCAGTTTACAGGGGGGGGCTAGTAATTCACCCCTCCACTTT	CASSLQGGASNSPLHF
TRBD1	TRBJ1-2	TRBV10-2	NA	16	TGCGCCAGCAGGGGACAGGACTCTCCCTTCTCATATGGCTACACCTTC	CASRGQDSPFSYGYTF
NA	TRBJ2-1	TRBV7-6	NA	14	TGTGCCAGCAGCTTACCGGGCCCCGTACATGAGCAGTTCTTC	CASSLPGPVHEQFF
NA	TRBJ2-7	TRBV27	NA	15	TGTGCCAGCAGTTTGACGGGGCCTAGCTCCTACGAGCAGTACTTC	CASSLTGPSSYEQYF
NA	TRBJ1-1	TRBV16	once	12	TGTGCCAGCAGCCAAATAACGACAGAAGCTTTCTTT	CASSQITTEAFF
NA	TRBJ1-1	TRBV10-3	NA	13	TGTGCCATCAGTGCGGGGGCGAGGACTGAAGCTTTCTTT	CAISAGARTEAFF
TRBD1	TRBJ2-2	TRBV15	NA	16	TGTGCCACCAGCAGAACACAGGGGGCAGAAGGCGGGGAGCTGTTTTTT	CATSRTQGAEGGELFF
TRBD2	TRBJ2-5	TRBV11-3	once	14	TGTGCCAGCAGACCCGCGGGAGTAGGGGAGACCCAGTACTTC	CASRPAGVGETQYF
NA	TRBJ2-1	TRBV6-5	NA	14	TGTGCCAGCAGTAACGGGCCCCTAGGCAATGAGCAGTTCTTC	CASSNGPLGNEQFF
NA	TRBJ2-2	TRBV29-1	once	16	TGCAGCGTTGGAGGGTTGGACAGATCGAACACCGGGGAGCTGTTTTTT	CSVGGLDRSNTGELFF
NA	TRBJ1-1	TRBV11-2	once	13	TGTGCCAGCAGCTTAGTCGGGGGAGTTGAAGCTTTCTTT	CASSLVGGVEAFF
NA	TRBJ1-4	TRBV6-5	NA	16	TGTGCCAGCAGTTACTCGACGGGACTTAGTAATGAAAAACTGTTTTTT	CASSYSTGLSNEKLFF
NA	TRBJ2-7	TRBV9	NA	14	TGTGCCAGCAGCGTTGCCGCGGACTCCTACGAGCAGTACTTC	CASSVAADSYEQYF
NA	TRBJ2-7	TRBV27	NA	15	TGTGCCAGCAGTTTATCCGGAGTCGAGTACTACGAGCAGTACTTC	CASSLSGVEYYEQYF
TRBD1	TRBJ1-2	TRBV7-8	NA	17	TGTGCCAGCAGTTTCTCCACTTCGAACAGGGGAGGGGATGGCTACACCTTC	CASSFSTSNRGGDGYTF
NA	TRBJ2-3	TRBV19	NA	12	TGTGCCAGTAGTACTACAGGAGATACGCAGTATTTT	CASSTTGDTQYF
NA	TRBJ1-2	TRBV27	NA	16	TGTGCCAGCAGTCGACTGTCAAACACCCCGATCTATGGCTACACCTTC	CASSRLSNTPIYGYTF
NA	TRBJ1-6	TRBV6-6	NA	12	TGTGCCAGCCACTCAAATGATTCACCCCTCCACTTT	CASHSNDSPLHF
NA	TRBJ2-7	TRBV21-1	NA	16	TGTGCCAGCAGCAAAGTACAGGCTAGCGGGACCTACGAGCAGTACTTC	CASSKVQASGTYEQYF
NA	TRBJ1-4	TRBV7-8	NA	16	TGTGCCAGCAGCTTCGGGAGCCTTCTTAGCCCTGGGGAACTGTTTTTT	CASSFGSLLSPGELFF
TRBD1	TRBJ2-5	TRBV6-6	NA	14	TGTGCCAGCCACACAGGGGGCCTCGGAGAGACCCAGTACTTC	CASHTGGLGETQYF
TRBD1	TRBJ2-7	TRBV6-1	NA	15	TGTGCCAGCAGTTGGGGACAGGGACCCAGCTACGAGCAGTACTTC	CASSWGQGPSYEQYF
NA	TRBJ2-7	TRBV7-2	NA	14	TGTGCCAGCAGCTATCAGGGGTCTCCGGGCGAGCAGTACTTC	CASSYQGSPGEQYF
TRBD1	TRBJ2-7	TRBV7-6	NA	15	TGTGCCAGCAGCTCCGGGACAGGGTTAACCTACGAGCAGTACTTC	CASSSGTGLTYEQYF
NA	TRBJ1-1	TRBV11-3	once	12	TGTGCCAGCAGCCCAATGAACACTGAAGCTTTCTTT	CASSPMNTEAFF
TRBD2	TRBJ2-3	TRBV7-9	NA	16	TGTGCCAGCAGCTTTCTAGCGGGAGGGGGCACAGATACGCAGTATTTT	CASSFLAGGGTDTQYF
NA	TRBJ2-3	TRBV7-7	NA	13	TGTGCTAGCATCCGGGATTACACAGATACGCAGTATTTT	CASIRDYTDTQYF
NA	TRBJ1-4	TRBV11-2	NA	14	TGTGCCAGCAGCCCCGGGGTAGTAGGTGAAAAACTGTTTTTT	CASSPGVVGEKLFF